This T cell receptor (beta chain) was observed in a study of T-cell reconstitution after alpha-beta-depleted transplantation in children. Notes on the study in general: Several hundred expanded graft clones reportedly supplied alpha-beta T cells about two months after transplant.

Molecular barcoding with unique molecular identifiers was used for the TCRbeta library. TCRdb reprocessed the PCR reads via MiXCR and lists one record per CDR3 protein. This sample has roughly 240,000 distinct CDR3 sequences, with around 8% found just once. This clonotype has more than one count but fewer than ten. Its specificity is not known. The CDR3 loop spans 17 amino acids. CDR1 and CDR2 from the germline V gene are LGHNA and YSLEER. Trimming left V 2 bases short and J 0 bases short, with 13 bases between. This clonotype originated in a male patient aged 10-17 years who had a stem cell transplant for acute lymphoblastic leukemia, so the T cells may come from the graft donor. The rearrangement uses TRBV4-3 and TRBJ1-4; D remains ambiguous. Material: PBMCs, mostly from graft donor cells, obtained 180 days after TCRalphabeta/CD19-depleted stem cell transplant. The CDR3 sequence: CASSQTPAPTTNEKLFF. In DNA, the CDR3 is TGCGCCAGCAGCCAAACCCCGGCGCCGACAACTAATGAAAAACTGTTTTTT.